The 18 T cell receptor beta chains below all came from one sample that was sequenced in a study of blood T cell repertoires in COVID-19. Generated by immunoSEQ multiplex PCR, the TCRdb table keeps only in-frame clones and is missing some. The sample shows approximately 200,000 clones, 70% to 85% of them seen only once. Sequencing was carried out using peripheral blood. These receptors were collected from an elderly woman with COVID-19, enrolled during active disease.

The rearrangement uses TRBV6-4 and TRBJ1-1; D perhaps matches TRBD1 (5 bases). The CDR3 is 13 amino acids. The V gene's germline CDR1 is MRHNA and CDR2 SNTAGT. Trimming removed 3 bases from V and 5 bases from J, with 10 bases in between. Written as DNA, the CDR3 is TGTGCCAGCAGTGAACAGGAGGGGACTGAAGCTTTCTTT. It encodes CASSEQEGTEAFF.

The rearrangement uses TRBV12-5 and TRBJ2-3; TRBD1 aligns across 7 bases. The CDR3 is 16 amino acids. Trimming removed 4 bases from V and 2 bases from J; junction bases left unmatched: 9. Germline V CDR1 and CDR2: LGHNT, FRNRAP. CDR3 in DNA: TGTGCTAGTGGTTCACCACCGGGACAGAACACAGATACGCAGTATTTT. The encoded protein is CASGSPPGQNTDTQYF.

This chain links TRBV9 with TRBJ1-1; TRBD1 might be the D (5 bases). The CDR3 contains 14 residues. Germline CDR1 is SGDLS and CDR2 is YYNGEE. Trimming left V 3 bases short and J 4 bases short, with 13 bases between. CDR3 sequence: CASSAGGEVTEAFF. DNA for the CDR3: TGTGCCAGCAGCGCTGGAGGGGAGGTCACTGAAGCTTTCTTT.

J is TRBJ1-3 and V is TRBV29-1; weak D call: TRBD1 (5 bases). The CDR3 length is 15 residues. The germline gives CDR1 SQVTM, CDR2 ANQGSEA. V was pared by 5 bases and J by 2 bases, with 16 bases between. The CDR3 spells CSVSPVGGPGNTIYF. CDR3 coding DNA: TGCAGCGTTTCCCCCGTCGGGGGACCTGGAAACACCATATATTTT.

This rearrangement joins TRBV19 to TRBJ1-4, with TRBD1 identical over 7 bases. The CDR3 has 16 residues. Trimming took 4 bases from V and 2 from J; bases not matched to a gene: 7. Germline CDR1 LNHDA, CDR2 SQIVND (reference sequence). DNA for the CDR3: TGTGCCAGTAGTACGACCCAACAGGGGACTAATGAAAAACTGTTTTTT. Its protein product is CASSTTQQGTNEKLFF.

The V gene is TRBV3-1 (or the pseudogene TRBV3-2), the J gene TRBJ2-1, with D tentatively TRBD2 (5 bases). Between the trimmed V and J ends, which lost 6 bases and 10 bases, there was a span of 10 bases. CDR3 size: 11 residues. The germline V gene has CDR1 LGHDT and CDR2 YNNKEL (reference sequence). CDR3 sequence: CASSSRGEQFF. CDR3 bases: TGTGCCAGCAGTTCGCGCGGGGAGCAGTTCTTC.

This clone has a single count. The V gene is TRBV19, the J gene TRBJ2-4; D is perhaps TRBD1 (6 bases). Germline CDR1 and CDR2: LNHDA and SQIVND (reference sequence). V lost 9 bases and J lost 0, with 15 bases in between. The CDR3 covers 15 residues. Here the CDR3 reads CASSDSGKAKNIQYF. The CDR3 DNA reads TGTGCCAGCTCGGACAGCGGAAAAGCCAAAAACATTCAGTACTTC.

The gene calls are TRBV7-8 and TRBJ2-5; TRBD2 might be the D (5 bases). Trimming removed 1 base from V and 5 bases from J, with 8 bases in between. The CDR3 has 13 residues. Germline-derived CDR1 and CDR2 are SGHVS and FQNEAQ. The CDR3 DNA follows: TGTGCCAGCAGCTTAGGTCGAGGGGAGACCCAGTACTTC. Its translation: CASSLGRGETQYF.

In its sample, this clone was seen once. The chain couples TRBV18 to TRBJ2-5, with TRBD2 matching over 8 bases. Germline V gene data show CDR1 as KGHSH and CDR2 as LQKENI. The CDR3 loop spans 13 amino acids. Trimming took 8 bases from V and 4 from J; bases not matched to a gene: 6. The CDR3 coding sequence is TGTGCCAGCGCTCTTCGGGAGGGAGAGACCCAGTACTTC. It is translated as CASALREGETQYF. The full variable domain, completed using reference TRBV18 and TRBJ2-5, is NAGVMQNPRHLVRRRGQEARLRCSPMKGHSHVYWYRQLPEEGLKFMVYLQKENIIDESGMPKERFSAEFPKEGPSILRIQQVVRGDSAAYFCASALREGETQYFGPGTRLLVL.

This clone has more than one count but fewer than ten. The genes are TRBV12-3 or TRBV12-4 and TRBJ1-1; D is ambiguous. The CDR3 is 13 residues long. V was pared by 2 bases and J by 4 bases, with 8 bases between. The CDR3 is CASSLRPGTEAFF. The CDR3 nucleotides are TGTGCCAGCAGTTTACGTCCGGGCACTGAAGCTTTCTTT.

V gene TRBV19 combines with J gene TRBJ1-5; tentatively, D is TRBD1 (6 bases). V was clipped by 5 bases and J by 7 bases, with 12 bases between them. Germline V gene sequence: CDR1 LNHDA, CDR2 SQIVND (reference sequence). The CDR3 is 13 residues long. In nucleotides, the CDR3 is TGTGCCAGTAGTGCTACTAGGGGGCAGCCCCAGCATTTT. This gives the protein CASSATRGQPQHF. The complete variable domain, with remaining parts taken from reference TRBV19 and TRBJ1-5, reads DGGITQSPKYLFRKEGQNVTLSCEQNLNHDAMYWYRQDPGQGLRLIYYSQIVNDFQKGDIAEGYSVSREKKESFPLTVTSAQKNPTAFYLCASSATRGQPQHFGDGTRLSIL.

This clone was seen a single time. The chain has TRBV9 and TRBJ2-2; D is possibly TRBD2 (5 bases). V was shortened by 6 bases and J by 5 bases, with 11 bases between the two germline ends. There are 13 residues in the CDR3. Germline assignment: CDR1 SGDLS and CDR2 YYNGEE. CDR3: CASNRGNTGELFF. The CDR3 DNA sequence: TGTGCCAGCAACCGGGGTAATACCGGGGAGCTGTTTTTT.

J is TRBJ1-6 and V is TRBV18, with D possibly TRBD1 on 6 matching bases. The CDR3 is 15 amino acids. The germline CDR1 and CDR2 sequences are KGHSH and LQKENI. V shed 2 bases and J shed 7 bases, with 12 bases lying between them. The CDR3 loop reads CASSPGVGTNSPLHF. CDR3 DNA: TGTGCCAGCTCACCAGGGGTGGGGACAAATTCACCCCTCCACTTT.

This clone was counted a few times. This chain uses TRBV3-1 (or the pseudogene TRBV3-2) with TRBJ1-1; a weak D match, TRBD1 (5 bases). Germline V gene sequence: CDR1 LGHDT, CDR2 YNNKEL (reference sequence). This CDR3 spans 14 amino acids. V was clipped by 2 bases and J by 3 bases, with 10 bases between them. CDR3 sequence: CASSQFGGDTEAFF. In DNA form, the CDR3 reads TGTGCCAGCAGCCAATTTGGAGGGGACACTGAAGCTTTCTTT.

Written as DNA, the CDR3 is TGTGCCAGCAGTCATAACCGACAGGGAAATCAGCCCCAGCATTTT. This sequence encodes CASSHNRQGNQPQHF. The J gene is TRBJ1-5, the V gene TRBV6-6, with 7 bases identical to TRBD1. V shed 5 bases, J shed 4 bases, and the junction held 8 bases outside the gene matches. CDR3 size: 15 residues. In germline, CDR1 is MNHNY, CDR2 SVGAGI (reference sequence).

The chain combines TRBV9 with TRBJ2-1; D is ambiguous. The CDR3 is 13 amino acids. Trimming removed 0 bases at V and 6 bases at J, with 7 bases between. Germline V CDR1 and CDR2: SGDLS, YYNGEE. CDR3 sequence (DNA): TGTGCCAGCAGCGTAGGCGTCCGCAATGAGCAGTTCTTC. Protein: CASSVGVRNEQFF.

The rearrangement links TRBV7-9 to TRBJ2-2, with 8 positions matching TRBD2. V shed 5 bases and J 4 bases; nucleotides not matched to a gene: 6. The length of the CDR3 is 15 residues. Germline CDR1 is SEHNR and CDR2 is FQNEAQ (reference sequence). DNA for the CDR3: TGTGCCAGCAGCACGCGCGGGGGGTCCACCGGGGAGCTGTTTTTT. Protein product: CASSTRGGSTGELFF.

Only a few counts were recorded for this clone. The chain employs TRBV29-1 and TRBJ1-2, with D tentatively TRBD1 (5 bases). Germline V gene data show CDR1 as SQVTM and CDR2 as ANQGSEA. CDR3 length: 11 residues. Trimming stripped 5 bases from V and 5 bases from J, with 9 bases between. This CDR3 is CSVFTGYGYTF. The CDR3 nucleotides read TGCAGCGTTTTTACAGGTTATGGCTACACCTTC.